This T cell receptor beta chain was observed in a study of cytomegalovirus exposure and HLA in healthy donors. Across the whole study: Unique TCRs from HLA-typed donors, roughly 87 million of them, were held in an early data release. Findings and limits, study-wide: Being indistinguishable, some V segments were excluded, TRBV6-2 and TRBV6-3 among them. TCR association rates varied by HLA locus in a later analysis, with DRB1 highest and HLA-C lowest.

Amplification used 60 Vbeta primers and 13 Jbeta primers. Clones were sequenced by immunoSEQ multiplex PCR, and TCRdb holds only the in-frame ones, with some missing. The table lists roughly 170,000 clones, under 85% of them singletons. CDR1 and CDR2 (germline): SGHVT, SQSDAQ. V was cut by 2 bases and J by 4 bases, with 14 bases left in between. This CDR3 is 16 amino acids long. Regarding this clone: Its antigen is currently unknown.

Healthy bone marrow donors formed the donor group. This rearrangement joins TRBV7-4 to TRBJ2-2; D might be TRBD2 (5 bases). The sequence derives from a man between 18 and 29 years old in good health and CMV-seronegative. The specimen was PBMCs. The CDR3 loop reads CASSLRGGAGTGELFF. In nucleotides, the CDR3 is TGTGCCAGCAGCTTACGTGGCGGCGCGGGCACCGGGGAGCTGTTTTTT.